This record looks at one T cell receptor beta chain sequence and its context. The antigen remains unidentified. The germline V gene has CDR1 MDHEN and CDR2 SYDVKM. The CDR3 is 13 residues long. V was shortened by 6 bases and J by 6 bases, with 11 bases between the two germline ends. This record comes from a study of graft-versus-host responses after intestinal transplantation. Study overall: Each recipient received anti-thymocyte globulin induction, then tacrolimus and steroids for around three years. Study outcomes and limitations: Circulating GvH clone levels at their peak were associated with HvG declines (early post-transplant). Ileal or blood samples showed some GvH clones first, and such clones were also found in recipient marrow. In patients with graft-donor T cell macrochimerism, allograft graft-versus-host to host-versus-graft clonal ratios were high.

Sequencing used immunoSEQ multiplex PCR; TCRdb keeps in-frame clones, though not all of them. The sample holds 75,000 to 100,000 clones, about four fifths seen once. The genes are TRBV28 and TRBJ2-2; D is perhaps TRBD1 or TRBD2 (6 bases each). This specimen consisted of unstimulated CD8+ T cells sorted from spleen or lymph node cells, obtained before intestinal transplant. The TCR originated in a human donor who received an intestinal transplant. The CDR3 DNA is TGTGCCAGCAGCCTCCGGGGGCCCGGGGAGCTGTTTTTT. It translates to CASSLRGPGELFF. Combining the CDR3 with reference TRBV28 and TRBJ2-2 gives the whole variable domain DVKVTQSSRYLVKRTGEKVFLECVQDMDHENMFWYRQDPGLGLRLIYFSYDVKMKEKGDIPEGYSVSREKKERFSLILESASTNQTSMYLCASSLRGPGELFFGEGSRLTVL.